The entry below describes one T cell receptor beta chain. Its antigen is as yet unknown. These data are taken from a study of follicular helper T cells after annual influenza vaccination. Profiled with immunoSEQ multiplex PCR; TCRdb holds only in-frame clones, not every one. This sample has about 10,000 clones; approximately 80% occur once, and the top ten carry 0.77%. The CDR3 is 14 residues long. V gave up 5 bases and J gave up 8 bases; unmatched junction bases: 5. The germline CDR1 and CDR2 sequences are MNHEY and SMNVEV (reference sequence). Time point noted: 2014-2015 season, 7 days after vaccination. The study's findings and limits: The much larger non-cTfh compartments may have been undersampled. ICOS+CD38+ cTfh clonality change tracked circulating plasmablast frequency change. Just about 9.5-20% of cells analyzed had recovered productive TCRB sequences.

This sequence originates from an adult who received the influenza vaccine. The chain recombines TRBV27 with TRBJ2-1; 11 nucleotides match TRBD1. The source was CXCR5- memory CD4+ T cells sorted from blood, collected 7 days after influenza vaccination. The chain's CDR3 is CASSRDRGFDEQFF. The CDR3 nucleotides read TGTGCCAGCAGTCGGGACAGGGGGTTCGATGAGCAGTTCTTC.